The 17 T cell receptor beta chains in this list originate from one sample, sequenced in a study of read filtering for tumor transcriptome and immune sequencing. Molecular barcoded adaptors covering alpha/delta and beta/gamma chains were used on approximately 400 ng RNA. MiXCR was run by TCRdb on the reads, yielding one entry per CDR3 protein. Found here are about 48,000 distinct CDR3 sequences, around 19% of them singletons; the top ten hold 15% to 17%. Sequencing was carried out using a population of CD138-negative cells sorted from bone marrow. These receptors were collected from a donor at least 40 years old with multiple myeloma.

The sample holds many counts of this clonotype. The CDR3 is CSVGISAGDTEAFF. The CDR3 DNA sequence: TGCAGCGTTGGAATAAGTGCCGGGGACACTGAAGCTTTCTTT. This chain connects TRBV29-1 to TRBJ1-1; D unclear. CDR1 and CDR2 (germline): SQVTM, ANQGSEA. The V end lost 4 bases, the J end lost 3 bases, and 15 bases lay between the germline ends. The length of the CDR3 is 14 residues.

The gene calls are TRBV5-1 and TRBJ1-5, with D maybe TRBD1 (5 bases). The V gene's germline CDR1 is SGHRS and CDR2 YFSETQ. V lost 0 bases to trimming and J lost 6 bases, with 13 bases between them. The CDR3 contains 15 residues. The CDR3: CASSLGGEGTQPQHF. The CDR3 DNA follows: TGCGCCAGCAGCTTGGGGGGGGAAGGGACTCAGCCCCAGCATTTT.

By its share, this clonotype is medium-sized. The chain links TRBV11-2 to TRBJ2-2, with D maybe TRBD2 (5 bases). The CDR3 is made up of 15 amino acids. Between the trimmed V and J ends, which lost 5 bases and 7 bases, there was a span of 17 bases. Germline V gene lookup returns CDR1 SGHAT and CDR2 FQNNGV. The CDR3 region is CASSPRGSTDGELFF. The CDR3 nucleotides read TGTGCCAGCAGCCCCCGCGGGTCTACAGACGGGGAGCTGTTTTTT.

Notes on this clonotype: Because the CDR3 is missing its conserved closing phenylalanine or tryptophan, this is likely a read error. The rearrangement links TRBV11-2 to TRBJ2-5; D remains unclear. Trimming removed 5 bases at V and 7 bases at J, with 14 bases between. CDR3 length: 13 amino acids. Per the germline V gene, CDR1 is SGHAT and CDR2 is FQNNGV. The CDR3 protein is CASSGWQRVTQYI. In DNA form, the CDR3 reads TGTGCCAGCAGCGGCTGGCAGCGAGTGACCCAGTACATC.

With respect to this clonotype: As the CDR3 is not closed by the conserved phenylalanine or tryptophan, this likely results from a read error. The chain uses TRBV12-3 or TRBV12-4 and TRBJ2-1; TRBD2 agrees at 13 bases. V was pared by 7 bases and J by 11 bases, with 5 bases of the junction left unmatched. The CDR3 length is 13 residues. The CDR3 loop reads CASKGLAGRQQFY. CDR3 DNA sequence: TGTGCCAGCAAGGGACTAGCGGGAAGGCAGCAGTTCTAC.

The chain couples TRBV7-9 to TRBJ2-3; D is perhaps TRBD1 or TRBD2 (5 bases each). Germline V gene data show CDR1 as SEHNR and CDR2 as FQNEAQ (reference sequence). The CDR3 contains 14 residues. V was clipped by 4 bases and J by 3 bases, with 11 bases between them. The CDR3 DNA is TGTGCCAGCAGCTCCCAATGGGGGACAGATACGCAGTATTTT. Translating gives CASSSQWGTDTQYF.

This clonotype appeared many times. The V call is TRBV6-2 or TRBV6-3, the J call TRBJ2-1; D might be TRBD2 (6 bases). The CDR3 has 13 residues. Germline V gene lookup returns CDR1 MNHEY and CDR2 SVGEGT. V was pared by 7 bases and J by 5 bases, with 12 bases between. The CDR3, as DNA: TGTGCCAGCAATCGGGACTTTGACAATGAGCAGTTCTTC. Translated: CASNRDFDNEQFF.

This clonotype came up a few times. V is TRBV13 and J is TRBJ2-3; no clear D gene. This CDR3 has 11 amino acids. Germline lookup yields CDR1 PRHDT and CDR2 FYEKMQ (reference sequence). The V gene lost 5 bases and the J gene lost 10 bases, with 10 bases spanning the gap. The CDR3 spells CASSPPVAQYF. CDR3 coding DNA: TGTGCCAGCAGCCCCCCGGTAGCGCAGTATTTT.

At least ten counts were recorded for this clonotype. The chain is built from TRBV5-1 and TRBJ2-1, with 12 bases lining up with TRBD2. The V segment lost 5 bases and the J segment 8 bases; nucleotides outside the gene matches: 5. The germline gives CDR1 SGHRS, CDR2 YFSETQ. This CDR3 has 14 amino acids. In DNA form, the CDR3 reads TGCGCCAGCAGGCTAGCGGGAGGGCCGGATGAGCAGTTCTTC. Its translation: CASRLAGGPDEQFF.

Many counts were recorded for this clonotype. CDR3 protein: CASSLEQYTEAFF. For the CDR3, the DNA is TGTGCCAGCAGCTTAGAACAGTACACTGAAGCTTTCTTT. The chain links TRBV7-8 to TRBJ1-1; D remains ambiguous. This CDR3 is 13 amino acids long. Trimming removed 1 base from V and 3 bases from J, with 6 bases in between. Germline CDR1 and CDR2: SGHVS and FQNEAQ.

Comment on this clonotype: Possible read error: a much larger clone is one base away. The J gene is TRBJ2-2, the V gene TRBV25-1, with 11 bases aligning to TRBD2. Trimming at V came to 5 bases and at J to 4 bases, leaving 12 bases not matched to a gene. From germline, CDR1 is MGHDK and CDR2 SYGVNS. The CDR3 runs 18 residues. In nucleotides, the CDR3 is TGTGCCAGCAGTTCCGGGACTAGCGGTCCGCTGTCCACCGGGGAGCTGTTTTTT. Its translation: CASSSGTSGPLSTGELFF.

With respect to this clonotype: A much larger clone differs by one base, so this may be a read error. The chain links TRBV6-2 or TRBV6-3 to TRBJ2-3; D may correspond to TRBD1 or TRBD2 (5 bases each). The V gene lost 7 bases and the J gene lost 9 bases, with 11 bases spanning the gap. The CDR3 extends over 11 amino acids. Per germline, CDR1 MNHEY and CDR2 SVGEGT. CDR3 region: CASISGTTQYF. The CDR3 region has the DNA TGTGCCAGCATTTCCGGGACCACGCAGTATTTT.

This clonotype appeared many times. The chain uses TRBV2 and TRBJ1-1; D uncertain. The CDR3 is 15 residues long. From germline, CDR1 is SNHLY and CDR2 FYNNEI. Trimming removed 0 bases at V and 6 bases at J, with 14 bases between. The CDR3 DNA sequence: TGTGCCAGCAGTGAAGCGCTTCTGGAGAGCGCTGAAGCTTTCTTT. It codes for CASSEALLESAEAFF.

This clonotype occurred many times. V is TRBV5-4 and J is TRBJ1-2; D is unresolved. Trimming removed 0 bases from V and 8 bases from J, with 17 bases in between. The CDR3 is 15 residues long. Germline V gene data show CDR1 as SGHNT and CDR2 as YYREEE (reference sequence). CDR3 DNA sequence: TGTGCCAGCAGCTTGGCCGGGATAAGGTTCGGGGGCTACACCTTC. Translating gives CASSLAGIRFGGYTF.

There are many counts of this clonotype. V is TRBV5-1 and J is TRBJ1-1; tentative D call: TRBD1 (6 bases). CDR1 and CDR2 (germline): SGHRS, YFSETQ. The V end was cut by 3 bases, the J end by 1 base, with 13 bases between. This CDR3 spans 15 amino acids. This chain's CDR3 is CASSSHYRENTEAFF. The CDR3 DNA sequence: TGCGCCAGCAGCTCCCATTACAGGGAGAACACTGAAGCTTTCTTT.

This clonotype was recorded at least ten times. The chain is built from TRBV6-6 and TRBJ2-1, with 9 bases identical to TRBD1. The CDR3 contains 15 residues. V dropped 5 bases and J dropped 2; count of bases not matched to a gene: 4. Germline CDR1 MNHNY, CDR2 SVGAGI (reference sequence). The CDR3 nucleotides read TGTGCCAGCAGTGACGGACAGGGGACCTACAATGAGCAGTTCTTC. Its translation: CASSDGQGTYNEQFF.

In the case of this clonotype: Given a much more abundant clone one base away, this may be a read error. The V gene is TRBV5-1, the J gene TRBJ2-3; D remains unclear. CDR3 length: 14 amino acids. The germline V gene encodes CDR1 SGHRS and CDR2 YFSETQ. The CDR3 DNA sequence: TGCGCCAGCGGCTTGGATAGGACCCCGGATACGCAGTATTTT. This sequence encodes CASGLDRTPDTQYF.